This is a list of T cell receptor beta chains from one sample in a study of stem cell transplantation in POMP-related autoinflammatory disease. Measured with immunoSEQ multiplex PCR; TCRdb has only the in-frame clones, and not every one. The data contain tens of thousands of clones, roughly 93% of them singletons. This material consisted of CD4+ T cells from PBMCs, taken after stem cell transplantation. Source of these receptors: a human patient with POMP-related autoinflammation and immune dysregulation (PRAID). Some T cells may possibly be graft donor cells. CDR3s include the opening cysteine and the closing phenylalanine or tryptophan.

j_gene | v_gene | CDR3aa
TRBJ2-5 | TRBV7-2 | CASSLAFRGSQETQYF
TRBJ2-5 | TRBV19 | CASSIAYGPWETQYF
TRBJ2-5 | TRBV7-9 | CASTLTTGGRETQYF
TRBJ1-5 | TRBV18 | CASSRAENQPQHF
TRBJ1-2 | TRBV6-5 | CASSYSGGNYGYTF
TRBJ2-5 | TRBV4-2 | CASSQGLAGARETQYF
TRBJ2-1 | TRBV3-1/TRBV3-2 | CASSTPSSGSYNEQFF
TRBJ2-7 | TRBV5-1 | CASSPGDGPYEQYF
TRBJ1-2 | TRBV4-1 | CASSHGPRGQGFHGYTF
TRBJ1-6 | TRBV7-9 | CASSFSGRNSPLHF
TRBJ1-5 | TRBV6-5 | CASTPRWGNQPQHF
TRBJ1-4 | TRBV28 | CASSLGGPREKLFF
TRBJ1-2 | TRBV20-1 | CSATRGNGYTF
TRBJ1-5 | TRBV18 | CASSPRGEQPQHF
TRBJ2-1 | TRBV27 | CASYKSGRSNNEQFF
TRBJ1-2 | TRBV3-1/TRBV3-2 | CASSLGTSGSGYTF
TRBJ1-5 | TRBV6-1 | CASSEAPSGRGQPQHF
TRBJ1-2 | TRBV7-9 | CASSQGQNYGYTF
TRBJ2-6 | TRBV19 | CASTRNRQGVVGANVLTF
TRBJ2-3 | TRBV2 | CASSLDIGLAGRTDTQYF
TRBJ1-2 | TRBV11-2 | CASSFGTANYGYTF
TRBJ1-2 | TRBV19 | CASSPTGVSQYGYTF
TRBJ1-1 | TRBV19 | CATHLPTEAFF
TRBJ1-4 | TRBV5-1 | CASSVATANNEKLFF
TRBJ1-5 | TRBV12-3/TRBV12-4 | CASSRQGNQPQHF
TRBJ2-2 | TRBV5-1 | CASSLVGEKTGELFF
TRBJ1-5 | TRBV7-9 | CASSFAHSNQPQHF
TRBJ2-7 | TRBV5-1 | CASSPLTSALREQYF
TRBJ1-6 | TRBV19 | CASSPDWPGAYNSPLHF
TRBJ1-4 | TRBV6-1 | CASSEALGSRDEKLFF
TRBJ1-5 | TRBV7-9 | CASSAGTGGNQPQHF
TRBJ1-4 | TRBV4-1 | CASSQEDYEKLFF
TRBJ2-3 | TRBV19 | CASRTGGYTDTQYF
TRBJ1-2 | TRBV3-1/TRBV3-2 | CASSQEEGAHGGYTF
TRBJ1-1 | TRBV27 | CASSPDRGGTEAFF
TRBJ2-1 | TRBV24-1 | CATSGVGLAGGNEQFF
TRBJ1-2 | TRBV28 | CASSLLGRDPNYGYTF
TRBJ2-2 | TRBV5-1 | CASSLQGHTGELFF
TRBJ1-6 | TRBV5-5 | CASRPRDRDNSPLHF
TRBJ2-3 | TRBV5-1 | CASSLDPTGKGTQYF
TRBJ1-1 | TRBV12-3/TRBV12-4 | CASSSRTVEAFF
TRBJ2-1 | TRBV2 | CASRVFETLNEQFF
TRBJ2-3 | TRBV9 | CASSVERAGGTDTQYF
TRBJ1-1 | TRBV10-3 | CAISEGGMDTEAFF
TRBJ1-2 | TRBV11-2 | CASSFLEGPQGYTF
TRBJ2-1 | TRBV5-1 | CASSLETAGVGSYNEQFF
TRBJ1-3 | TRBV5-1 | CASSGGDNGNTIYF
TRBJ1-1 | TRBV12-3/TRBV12-4 | CASRRGGTEAFF
TRBJ1-1 | TRBV18 | CASSPQGAGTNTEAFF
TRBJ2-3 | TRBV13 | CASSFSGSRTDTQYF
TRBJ2-7 | TRBV11-2 | CASSSIHLAGPYEQYF
TRBJ2-1 | TRBV30 | CAWSGRQSYNEQFF
TRBJ2-2 | TRBV6-1 | CASSEEVLFTGELFF
TRBJ2-6 | TRBV5-1 | CASSPKFNRGPDQYSGANVLTF
TRBJ1-4 | TRBV6-5 | CASSYRGYGEKLFF
TRBJ2-5 | TRBV25-1 | CASSSRETQYF
TRBJ1-1 | TRBV11-3 | CASSLDLRAGTEAFF
TRBJ2-3 | TRBV30 | CAWSGGLAKKGDTQYF
TRBJ2-7 | TRBV18 | CASSPWDRGLNEQYF